The 16 T cell receptor beta chains given below trace back to one sample, sequenced in a study of cytomegalovirus exposure and HLA in healthy donors. Amplification used 60 Vbeta primers and 13 Jbeta primers. Profiled with immunoSEQ multiplex PCR; TCRdb holds only in-frame clones, not every one. The sample shows 65,000 or so clones, around 73% of them seen only once. Sequenced material: PBMCs. The origin of the receptors is a girl aged 5 to 17 in good health and CMV-seropositive.

The rearrangement uses TRBV5-8 and TRBJ2-5, with D unresolved. Germline loops: CDR1 SGHTS, CDR2 YDEGEE. The ends were cut back, 4 bases at V and 6 bases at J, with 10 bases in the middle. This CDR3 region has 12 residues. The CDR3 loop is CASSHLWQTQYF. In DNA, the CDR3 is TGTGCCAGCAGCCATCTTTGGCAGACCCAGTACTTC.

V usage is TRBV2 and J usage is TRBJ2-7, with 7 nucleotides matching TRBD2. Germline CDR1 reads SNHLY; CDR2 reads FYNNEI. The CDR3 spans 14 residues. Trimming removed 5 bases from V and 7 bases from J; junction bases left unmatched: 11. The CDR3 is CASSTGTPGGEQYF. Here the CDR3 DNA reads TGTGCCAGCAGTACCGGGACTCCCGGGGGGGAGCAGTACTTC.

This clone occurred a few times. The V call is TRBV19, the J call TRBJ1-1; no definite D call. The CDR3 is 13 residues long. V was clipped by 3 bases and J by 1 base, with 6 bases between them. The germline gives CDR1 LNHDA, CDR2 SQIVND (reference sequence). The CDR3 DNA follows: TGTGCCAGTAGTATTACACCGAACACTGAAGCTTTCTTT. Translation gives CASSITPNTEAFF.

This rearrangement joins TRBV6-5 to TRBJ1-3, with 10 bases fitting TRBD1. CDR1 MNHEY and CDR2 SVGAGI come from the germline V gene. V shed 5 bases, J shed 9 bases, and the junction held 10 bases outside the gene matches. The CDR3 extends over 15 amino acids. The CDR3 sequence is CASSTDRGQGGTIYF. The CDR3 region has the DNA TGTGCCAGCAGTACAGACAGGGGGCAGGGAGGCACCATATATTTT.

V and J are TRBV29-1 and TRBJ2-3, with TRBD1 matching over 12 bases. This CDR3 has 17 amino acids. V shed 6 bases and J 0 bases; nucleotides not matched to a gene: 10. CDR1 is SQVTM and CDR2 is ANQGSEA in the germline V gene. CDR3 sequence reads: CSVPSGTGGLSTDTQYF. The CDR3 DNA reads as TGCAGCGTACCCAGTGGGACAGGGGGCCTTAGCACAGATACGCAGTATTTT.

Only a few counts were recorded for this clone. The V gene is TRBV21-1, the J gene TRBJ2-5; the table assigns TRBD1, which was not confirmed against the DNA. TRBV21-1 is termed a pseudogene. The length of the CDR3 is 15 residues. The CDR3 spells CASSKVGTRGGTQYF. In DNA form, the CDR3 reads TGTGCCAGCAGCAAAGTGGGTACCCGAGGGGGGACCCAGTACTTC.

This CDR3 is CASSEAEALMALVTDTQYF. CDR3 coding DNA: TGTGCCAGCAGTGAAGCCGAGGCCCTAATGGCCTTGGTGACAGATACGCAGTATTTT. J is TRBJ2-3 and V is TRBV6-1; D unclear. CDR3 length: 19 residues. V was pared by 0 bases and J by 3 bases, with 22 bases between. Per germline, CDR1 MNHNS and CDR2 SASEGT.

The gene calls are TRBV10-1 and TRBJ1-1; 7 bases agree with TRBD1. CDR1 WNHNN and CDR2 SYGVQD come from the germline V gene (reference sequence). V was clipped by 7 bases and J by 3 bases; unmatched bases: 5. The CDR3 loop spans 13 amino acids. CDR3 sequence: CASKPQGDTEAFF. In nucleotides, the CDR3 is TGCGCCAGCAAGCCTCAGGGGGACACTGAAGCTTTCTTT.

The chain has TRBV7-8 and TRBJ1-4, with TRBD1 identical over 9 bases. The CDR3 loop spans 20 amino acids. Germline-derived CDR1 and CDR2 are SGHVS and FQNEAQ. Trimming removed 0 bases from V and 8 bases from J; junction bases left unmatched: 19. CDR3 DNA sequence: TGTGCCAGCAGCTTAGCGCGCGGAACAACCCGGGACAGGGCGAAAGAAAAACTGTTTTTT. Translation: CASSLARGTTRDRAKEKLFF.

The CDR3 nucleotides read TGCGCCAGCAGCCACCCACTTCGGGGACAGGAGCAGTTCTTC. It codes for CASSHPLRGQEQFF. The chain uses TRBV4-1 and TRBJ2-1, with 7 bases lining up with TRBD1. CDR1 MGHRA and CDR2 YSYEKL come from the germline V gene. V shed 3 bases and J 10 bases; nucleotides not matched to a gene: 9. The CDR3 contains 14 residues.

The CDR3 DNA reads TGTGCCATCAGTGAGGCGGGGGATGTGGCAAATGAGCAGTTCTTC. It codes for CAISEAGDVANEQFF. The rearrangement joins TRBV10-3 to TRBJ2-1; 7 bases match TRBD2. The ends lost 2 bases at V and 7 bases at J; junction bases unmatched: 8. This CDR3 has 15 residues. Per the germline V gene, CDR1 is ENHRY and CDR2 is SYGVKD.

The rearrangement joins TRBV20-1 to TRBJ2-1; D is unclear. CDR3 length equals 11 residues. Trimming shortened V by 2 bases and J by 6 bases, and 5 bases separated the two germline ends. Per the germline V gene, CDR1 is DFQATT and CDR2 is SNEGSKA (reference sequence). Written as DNA, the CDR3 is TGCAGTGCTAGAAGCCCCAATGAGCAGTTCTTC. This translates into CSARSPNEQFF.

This chain links TRBV5-1 with TRBJ1-3; D is perhaps TRBD1 (5 bases). Between the trimmed V and J ends, which lost 3 bases and 0 bases, there was a span of 13 bases. The CDR3 is made up of 16 amino acids. CDR1 SGHRS and CDR2 YFSETQ come from the germline V gene. DNA for the CDR3: TGCGCCAGCAGCTCCGGGGGTATAAACTCTGGAAACACCATATATTTT. Translating it yields CASSSGGINSGNTIYF.

The CDR3 nucleotides are TGTGCCAGCAGCCCCCTGGCAGGCCCGAACACCGGGGAGCTGTTTTTT. Residues: CASSPLAGPNTGELFF. The chain combines TRBV7-9 with TRBJ2-2; D not certain. The CDR3 contains 16 residues. Trimming removed 5 bases from V and 0 bases from J, with 13 bases in between. The germline CDR1 and CDR2 sequences are SEHNR and FQNEAQ (reference sequence).

This chain joins TRBV5-4 and TRBJ2-1, with D possibly being TRBD1 (5 bases). V lost 0 bases to trimming and J lost 10 bases, with 5 bases between them. The CDR3 covers 11 residues. From germline, CDR1 is SGHNT and CDR2 YYREEE (reference sequence). CDR3 bases: TGTGCCAGCAGCTTGGGGACAGAGCAGTTCTTC. Translated, it gives CASSLGTEQFF.

This chain uses TRBV6-1 with TRBJ1-1, with D unclear. This CDR3 spans 11 amino acids. Germline loops: CDR1 MNHNS, CDR2 SASEGT. Trimming stripped 7 bases from V and 8 bases from J, with 11 bases between. CDR3 loop: CASTPFSEAFF. The CDR3 DNA is TGTGCCAGCACCCCCTTTAGCGAAGCTTTCTTT.